This TCR beta chain was sequenced in a study of cytomegalovirus exposure and HLA in healthy donors. Points on this clone: The target antigen is unknown.

Study-level results: A later analysis linked a missense DCLRE1C variant to TCR beta V- and J-gene trimming. The Asian-associated ancestry cluster reportedly had fewer N-insertions than the approximately 610-donor mean in a later analysis. Analysis was performed later, and it showed HLA-associated TCR beta chains to be more clonally expanded than equally common others.

PCR involved 60 Vbeta and 13 Jbeta primers. Generated by immunoSEQ multiplex PCR, the TCRdb table keeps only in-frame clones and is missing some. This sample carries roughly 190,000 clones, with about 6.8% going to the ten biggest clones. The CDR3 length is 16 residues. Germline V gives CDR1 MDHEN, CDR2 SYDVKM. Unmatched junction bases numbered 8, after V lost 2 bases and J lost 8 bases. The chain employs TRBV28 and TRBJ2-1; TRBD2 matches 11 bases. The sequence came from a man younger than 45 in good health and CMV-seronegative. Sequencing was performed on PBMCs. This CDR3 is CASSLLPSGRIHEQFF. DNA for the CDR3: TGTGCCAGCAGTTTACTTCCTAGCGGGAGGATCCATGAGCAGTTCTTC.